This is a list of T cell receptor beta chains from one sample in a study of T-cell reconstitution after alpha-beta-depleted transplantation in children. TCRdb re-derived calls from the PCR reads in MiXCR, one entry per CDR3 protein. The sample contains about 97,000 distinct CDR3 sequences, 6% to 9% of which appear only once. The sample was PBMCs, taken before TCRalphabeta/CD19-depleted stem cell transplant. These receptors all stem from a boy between 2 and 10 years old with acute lymphoblastic leukemia, due to receive a stem cell transplant. Each CDR3 is given with its conserved first and last residue. D genes are given only for firm matches. Size is stated for part of the rows, as once, few or many counts, or as a class when the clone is expanded.

TRBV6-1	few	TRBD1	TRBJ2-7	TGTGCCAGCAGAGGAGGACAGGGTCCCTACGAGCAGTACTTC	CASRGGQGPYEQYF
TRBV6-1	many	TRBD2	TRBJ2-1	TGTGCCAGCAGTGAAAGTTTTGCTAGCGGGTTACGCAATGAGCAGTTCTTC	CASSESFASGLRNEQFF
TRBV4-2	NA	NA	TRBJ2-2	TGTGCCAGCAGCCCCCCGGGTAGGGGGGGCCACGGGGAGCTGTTTTTT	CASSPPGRGGHGELFF
TRBV9	few	TRBD2	TRBJ2-3	TGTGCCAGCAGCGTATCAGTGCGGGGGGGCGCCACAGATACGCAGTATTTT	CASSVSVRGGATDTQYF
TRBV5-4	NA	TRBD2	TRBJ2-1	TGTGCCAGCAGCCTGGGGACTAGTTCGGGTAATGAGCAGTTCTTC	CASSLGTSSGNEQFF
TRBV10-3	NA	NA	TRBJ1-1	TGTGCCATCATGGCTTCGGGGGAAAGGGGGGTTGAAGCTTTCTTT	CAIMASGERGVEAFF
TRBV7-9	many	TRBD2	TRBJ2-3	TGTGCCAGCAGCGCCTTTTGGGAGGGGACAGATACGCAGTATTTT	CASSAFWEGTDTQYF
TRBV7-8	few	NA	TRBJ1-2	TGTGCCAGCAGCTTAGTCCTGGGGGGCTACACCTTC	CASSLVLGGYTF
TRBV7-6	many	TRBD1	TRBJ1-4	TGTGCCAGCAGCCGAGGGACAGATGAAAAACTGTTTTTT	CASSRGTDEKLFF
TRBV20-1	many	NA	TRBJ1-5	TGCAGTGCAACCCGGACGAATAGCAATCAGCCCCAGCATTTT	CSATRTNSNQPQHF
TRBV7-8	many	TRBD1	TRBJ1-4	TGTGCCAGCAGCTTACGGACAGGGGGGAATGAAAAACTGTTTTTT	CASSLRTGGNEKLFF
TRBV21-1	many	NA	TRBJ2-1	TGTGCCAGCAGCCAATACCGGGCTGTCGCCTACAATGAGCAGTTCTTC	CASSQYRAVAYNEQFF
TRBV6-5	NA	NA	TRBJ1-1	TGTGCCAGCAGTTACCACGGACTTGCTGTAGAAGCTTTCTTT	CASSYHGLAVEAFF
TRBV7-6	many	NA	TRBJ2-5	TGTGCCAGCAGAAGGCAGGACCAAGAGACCCAGTACTTC	CASRRQDQETQYF
TRBV5-6	few	NA	TRBJ1-1	TGTGCCAGCAGCCAGATGGGAGAGAGGGACACTGAAGCTTTCTTT	CASSQMGERDTEAFF
TRBV20-1	many	NA	TRBJ2-7	TGCAGTGCTATGGGGGGTCCGACCTACGAGCAGTACTTC	CSAMGGPTYEQYF
TRBV5-1	many	TRBD1	TRBJ2-7	TGCGCCAGCAGCTTCCGGGACAGGGGCTACGAGCAGTACTTC	CASSFRDRGYEQYF
TRBV20-1	NA	NA	TRBJ2-5	TGCAGTGCTATCCGCGGGGAAGAGACCCAGTACTTC	CSAIRGEETQYF
TRBV24-1	few	TRBD1	TRBJ2-1	TGTGCCACCAGTGATGGGACAGCCTACAATGAGCAGTTCTTC	CATSDGTAYNEQFF
TRBV5-1	NA	NA	TRBJ2-3	TGCGCCAGCAGCTTGGACGGGGCGGAGGATACGCAGTATTTT	CASSLDGAEDTQYF
TRBV5-1	many	NA	TRBJ2-1	TGCGCCAGCAGCCCCGGGGGGCCAAGCTCCTACAATGAGCAGTTCTTC	CASSPGGPSSYNEQFF
TRBV27	NA	NA	TRBJ1-6	TGTGCCAGCAGTTTATACGGGAGAGAGTATAATTCACCCCTCCACTTT	CASSLYGREYNSPLHF
TRBV20-1	many	NA	TRBJ2-7	TGCAGTGCTAGTCTAGGGACAATCCCCTACGAGCAGTACTTC	CSASLGTIPYEQYF
TRBV7-2	many	TRBD2	TRBJ2-1	TGTGCCAGCAGCTTAGCGGGACTAGCGGGGTTCACCTCCTACAATGAGCAGTTCTTC	CASSLAGLAGFTSYNEQFF
TRBV4-2	few	TRBD2	TRBJ2-1	TGTGCCAGCAGCCAAGAACTAGCGGGGTGGAATGAGCAGTTCTTC	CASSQELAGWNEQFF
TRBV4-3	few	NA	TRBJ1-6	TGCGCCAGCAGTCGACAGAGCTATAATTCACCCCTCCACTTT	CASSRQSYNSPLHF
TRBV5-8	few	NA	TRBJ2-5	TGTGCCAGCGACGGCAGCCAAGAGACCCAGTACTTC	CASDGSQETQYF
TRBV28	many	TRBD1	TRBJ2-7	TGTGCCAGCAGGACGGGGTTAGACAGGGGGCGCTCCTACGAGCAGTACTTC	CASRTGLDRGRSYEQYF
TRBV28	many	NA	TRBJ2-7	TGTGCCAGCAGTTTAGCCGGACGCGACTCCTACGAGCAGTACTTC	CASSLAGRDSYEQYF
TRBV20-1	few	TRBD1	TRBJ2-5	TGCAGTGCCAAGTGGACAGGACAGCAAGAGACCCAGTACTTC	CSAKWTGQQETQYF
TRBV27	many	TRBD1	TRBJ1-1	TGTGCCAGCAGTTTAGGCCCTTACAGGGGCGAGAACACTGAAGCTTTCTTT	CASSLGPYRGENTEAFF